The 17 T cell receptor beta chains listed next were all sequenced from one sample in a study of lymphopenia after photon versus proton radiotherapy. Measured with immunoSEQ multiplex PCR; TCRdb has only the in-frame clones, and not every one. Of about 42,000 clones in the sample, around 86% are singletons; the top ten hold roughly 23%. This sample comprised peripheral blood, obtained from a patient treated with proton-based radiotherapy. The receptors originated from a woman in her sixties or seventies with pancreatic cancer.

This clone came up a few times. For the CDR3, the DNA is TGTGCCAGCTCACCAGATTATAGCAATCAGCCCCAGCATTTT. Translation gives CASSPDYSNQPQHF. V usage is TRBV18 and J usage is TRBJ1-5; the D is unclear. The germline V gene encodes CDR1 KGHSH and CDR2 LQKENI. The CDR3 covers 14 residues. Trimming cost V 2 bases and J 0 bases, with 5 bases left between them.

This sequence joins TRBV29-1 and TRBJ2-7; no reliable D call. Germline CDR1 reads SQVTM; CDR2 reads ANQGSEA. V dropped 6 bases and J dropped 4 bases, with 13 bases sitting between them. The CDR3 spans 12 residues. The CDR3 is CSVETRSYEQYF. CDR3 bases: TGCAGCGTGGAGACACGTAGTTACGAGCAGTACTTC.

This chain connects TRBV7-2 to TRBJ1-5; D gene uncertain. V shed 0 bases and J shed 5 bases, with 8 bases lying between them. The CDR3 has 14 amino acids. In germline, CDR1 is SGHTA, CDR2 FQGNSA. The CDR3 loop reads CASSLALGYQPQHF. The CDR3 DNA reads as TGTGCCAGCAGCTTAGCGTTGGGTTATCAGCCCCAGCATTTT. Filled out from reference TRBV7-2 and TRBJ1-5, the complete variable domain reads GAGVSQSPSNKVTEKGKDVELRCDPISGHTALYWYRQSLGQGLEFLIYFQGNSAPDKSGLPSDRFSAERTGGSVSTLTIQRTQQEDSAVYLCASSLALGYQPQHFGDGTRLSIL.

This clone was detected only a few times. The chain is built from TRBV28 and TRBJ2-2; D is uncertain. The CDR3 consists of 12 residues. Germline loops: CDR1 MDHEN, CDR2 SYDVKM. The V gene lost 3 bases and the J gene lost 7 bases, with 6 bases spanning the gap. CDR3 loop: CASSLGRGELFF. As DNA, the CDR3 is TGTGCCAGCAGTTTGGGTCGCGGGGAGCTGTTTTTT.

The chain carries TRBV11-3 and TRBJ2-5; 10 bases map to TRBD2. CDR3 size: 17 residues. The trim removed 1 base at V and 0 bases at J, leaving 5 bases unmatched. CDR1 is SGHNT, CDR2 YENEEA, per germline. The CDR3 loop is CASSLGAGGMYQETQYF. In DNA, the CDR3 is TGTGCCAGCAGCTTAGGAGCGGGAGGGATGTACCAAGAGACCCAGTACTTC.

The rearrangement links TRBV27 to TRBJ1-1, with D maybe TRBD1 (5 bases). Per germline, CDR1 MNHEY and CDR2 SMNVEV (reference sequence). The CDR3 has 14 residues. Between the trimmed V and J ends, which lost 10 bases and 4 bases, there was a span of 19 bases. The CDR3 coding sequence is TGTGCCACCAATCCCCTCCCCGGGGGCACTGAAGCTTTCTTT. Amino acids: CATNPLPGGTEAFF.

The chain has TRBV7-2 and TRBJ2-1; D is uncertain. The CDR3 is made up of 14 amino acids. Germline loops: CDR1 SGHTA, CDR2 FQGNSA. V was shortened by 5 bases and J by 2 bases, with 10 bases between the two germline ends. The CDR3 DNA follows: TGTGCCAGCAGCCCCGACTGGACCTACAATGAGCAGTTCTTC. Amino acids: CASSPDWTYNEQFF.

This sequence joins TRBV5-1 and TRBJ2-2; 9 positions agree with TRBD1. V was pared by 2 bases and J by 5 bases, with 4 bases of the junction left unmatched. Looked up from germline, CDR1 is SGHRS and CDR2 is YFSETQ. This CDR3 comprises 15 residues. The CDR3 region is CASSFGTGSTGELFF. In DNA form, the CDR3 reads TGCGCCAGCAGCTTTGGGACAGGGAGTACCGGGGAGCTGTTTTTT.

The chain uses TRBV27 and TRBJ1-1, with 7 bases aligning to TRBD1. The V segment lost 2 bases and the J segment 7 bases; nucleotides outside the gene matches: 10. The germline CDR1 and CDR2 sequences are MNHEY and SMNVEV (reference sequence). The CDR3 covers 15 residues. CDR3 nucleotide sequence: TGTGCCAGCAGTTTAGGAAGCCTCGGGACAGTTGAAGCTTTCTTT. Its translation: CASSLGSLGTVEAFF.

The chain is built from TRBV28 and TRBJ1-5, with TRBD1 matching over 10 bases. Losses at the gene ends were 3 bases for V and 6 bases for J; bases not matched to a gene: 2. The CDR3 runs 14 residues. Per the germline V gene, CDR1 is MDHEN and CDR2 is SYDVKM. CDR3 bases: TGTGCCAGCAGTTTGGGACAGGGGATTCAGCCCCAGCATTTT. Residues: CASSLGQGIQPQHF.

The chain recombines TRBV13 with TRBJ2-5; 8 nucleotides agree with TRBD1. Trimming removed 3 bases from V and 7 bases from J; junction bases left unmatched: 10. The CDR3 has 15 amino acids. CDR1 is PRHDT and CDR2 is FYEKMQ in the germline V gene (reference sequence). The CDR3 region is CASSFGQGFLPTQYF. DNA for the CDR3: TGTGCCAGCAGCTTCGGACAGGGTTTCCTCCCGACCCAGTACTTC.

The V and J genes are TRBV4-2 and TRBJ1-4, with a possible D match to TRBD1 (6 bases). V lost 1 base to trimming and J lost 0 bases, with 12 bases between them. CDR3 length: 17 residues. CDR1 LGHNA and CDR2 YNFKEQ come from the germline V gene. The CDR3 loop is CASSQVIQGSTNEKLFF. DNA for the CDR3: TGTGCCAGCAGCCAAGTGATACAGGGCTCAACTAATGAAAAACTGTTTTTT.

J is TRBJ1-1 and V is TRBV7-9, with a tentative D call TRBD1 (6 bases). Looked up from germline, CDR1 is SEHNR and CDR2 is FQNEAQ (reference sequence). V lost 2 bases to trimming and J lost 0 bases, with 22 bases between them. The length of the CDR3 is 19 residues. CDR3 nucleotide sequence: TGTGCCAGCAGCTTACGGGCCCTTTGGGGCAGGGGCATGAACACTGAAGCTTTCTTT. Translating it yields CASSLRALWGRGMNTEAFF.

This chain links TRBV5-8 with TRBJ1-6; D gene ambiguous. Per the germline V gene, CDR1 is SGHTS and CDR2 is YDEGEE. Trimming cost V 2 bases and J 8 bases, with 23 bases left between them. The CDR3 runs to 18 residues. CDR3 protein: CASSLTADPSLKDSPLHF. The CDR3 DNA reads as TGTGCCAGCAGCTTAACGGCCGACCCCTCTCTGAAGGATTCACCCCTCCACTTT.

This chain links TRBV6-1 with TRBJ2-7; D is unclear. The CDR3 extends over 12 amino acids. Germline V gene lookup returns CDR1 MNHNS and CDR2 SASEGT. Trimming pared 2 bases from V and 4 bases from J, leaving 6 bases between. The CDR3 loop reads CASSESVYEQYF. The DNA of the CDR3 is TGTGCCAGCAGTGAATCTGTGTACGAGCAGTACTTC.

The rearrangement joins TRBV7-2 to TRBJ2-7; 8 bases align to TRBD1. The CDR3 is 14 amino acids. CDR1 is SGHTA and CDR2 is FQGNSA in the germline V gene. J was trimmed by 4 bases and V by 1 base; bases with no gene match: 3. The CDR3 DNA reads TGTGCCAGCAGCTTAGGGACAGGGTCGTACGAGCAGTACTTC. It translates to CASSLGTGSYEQYF.

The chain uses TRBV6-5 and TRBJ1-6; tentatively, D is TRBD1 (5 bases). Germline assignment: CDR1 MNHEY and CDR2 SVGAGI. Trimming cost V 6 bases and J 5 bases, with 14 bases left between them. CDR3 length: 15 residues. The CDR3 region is CASSPTGTDNSPLHF. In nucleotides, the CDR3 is TGTGCCAGCAGCCCAACCGGGACGGATAATTCACCCCTCCACTTT.